A single sample is the source of the 16 T cell receptor beta chains below, sequenced in a study of T-cell reconstitution after alpha-beta-depleted transplantation in children. Preparing the TCRbeta library involved the use of unique molecular identifiers. One entry per CDR3 protein results from TCRdb running MiXCR on the PCR reads. The table lists around 96,000 distinct CDR3 sequences, 12% of them singletons. This specimen consisted of PBMCs from the stem cell graft donor, obtained from the stem cell graft. Receptors were obtained from a human donor who donated a stem cell graft to a child with inherited bone marrow failure.

This clonotype was detected only a few times. This rearrangement joins TRBV12-3 or TRBV12-4 to TRBJ2-7, with D tentatively TRBD2 (5 bases). V shed 3 bases and J shed 3 bases, with 15 bases lying between them. The CDR3 consists of 15 residues. CDR3 sequence (DNA): TGTGCCAGCAGTTTGAGGGTCTACCCTTACTACGAGCAGTACTTC. It is translated as CASSLRVYPYYEQYF.

This clonotype occurred many times. The chain joins TRBV25-1 to TRBJ2-2; the D gene is possibly TRBD1 (6 bases). Germline CDR1 MGHDK, CDR2 SYGVNS. The CDR3 has 15 amino acids. Trimming took off 3 bases at V and 4 bases at J, with 12 bases between the two ends. The CDR3: CASSDRTDTTGELFF. CDR3 nucleotides: TGTGCCAGCAGTGACAGGACAGACACCACCGGGGAGCTGTTTTTT.

This clonotype has a count of ten or more. The gene calls are TRBV5-1 and TRBJ2-5; D unclear. Trimming removed 0 bases at V and 5 bases at J, with 17 bases between. Germline loops: CDR1 SGHRS, CDR2 YFSETQ. CDR3 length: 16 amino acids. This chain's CDR3 is CASSLGGRSYRETQYF. CDR3 bases: TGCGCCAGCAGCTTGGGGGGTAGAAGTTATAGGGAGACCCAGTACTTC.

This clonotype was observed at least ten times. CDR3: CASSQDSGPLGNEQFF. The CDR3 bases are TGCGCCAGCAGCCAAGATTCAGGGCCCCTGGGAAATGAGCAGTTCTTC. The chain couples TRBV4-3 to TRBJ2-1, with a tentative D call TRBD1 (5 bases). Trimming left V 0 bases short and J 7 bases short, with 16 bases between. Germline assignment: CDR1 LGHNA and CDR2 YSLEER. This CDR3 has 16 residues.

At least ten counts were recorded for this clonotype. The V and J genes are TRBV5-5 and TRBJ2-2; D not certain. Trimming took 1 base from V and 0 from J, leaving 7 bases between them. In germline, CDR1 is SGHKS, CDR2 YYEKEE (reference sequence). This CDR3 is built from 15 residues. CDR3 nucleotides: TGTGCCAGCAGCTTGCCCCGATCGAACACCGGGGAGCTGTTTTTT. Its translation: CASSLPRSNTGELFF. The full variable domain, with the rest looked up from reference TRBV5-5 and TRBJ2-2, is DAGVTQSPTHLIKTRGQQVTLRCSPISGHKSVSWYQQVLGQGPQFIFQYYEKEERGRGNFPDRFSARQFPNYSSELNVNALLLGDSALYLCASSLPRSNTGELFFGEGSRLTVL.

This clonotype occurred many times. The CDR3 DNA reads TGTGCCAGCAGCCCCTCCTTGTGGGCGGGGGGGATGGCAGATACGCAGTATTTT. It is translated as CASSPSLWAGGMADTQYF. The gene calls are TRBV27 and TRBJ2-3; TRBD2 matches at 9 bases. Trimming cost V 6 bases and J 4 bases; bases outside gene matches: 17. Germline CDR1 is MNHEY and CDR2 is SMNVEV (reference sequence). The CDR3 sequence is 18 residues long.

In this sample, this clonotype turned up many times. This chain joins TRBV6-2 or TRBV6-3 and TRBJ2-1; 8 bases fit TRBD2. Germline trimming cut 6 bases from V and 7 bases from J; bases unmatched to any gene: 8. This CDR3 has 14 amino acids. Per the germline V gene, CDR1 is MNHEY and CDR2 is SVGEGT. CDR3 in DNA: TGTGCCAGCAGACCAAGCGGGAGTGTGAATGAGCAGTTCTTC. The encoded protein is CASRPSGSVNEQFF.

This clonotype was counted at least ten times. The chain is built from TRBV28 and TRBJ1-5; TRBD1 agrees at 8 bases. Trimming removed 4 bases from V and 6 bases from J; junction bases left unmatched: 8. Germline V lookup: CDR1 MDHEN, CDR2 SYDVKM. This CDR3 contains 15 residues. In DNA form, the CDR3 reads TGTGCCAGCAGTTCCCTCCAGGGGGCGGGTCAGCCCCAGCATTTT. This encodes CASSSLQGAGQPQHF. Drawing the rest from reference TRBV28 and TRBJ1-5, the complete variable domain is DVKVTQSSRYLVKRTGEKVFLECVQDMDHENMFWYRQDPGLGLRLIYFSYDVKMKEKGDIPEGYSVSREKKERFSLILESASTNQTSMYLCASSSLQGAGQPQHFGDGTRLSIL.

The V and J genes are TRBV28 and TRBJ2-1; D assignment may be TRBD1 or TRBD2 (5 bases each). CDR3 length: 15 amino acids. Trimming took off 3 bases at V and 6 bases at J, with 15 bases between the two ends. In germline, CDR1 is MDHEN, CDR2 SYDVKM. CDR3: CASSLGRDPLNEQFF. CDR3 nucleotide sequence: TGTGCCAGCAGTTTGGGTAGGGACCCCCTCAATGAGCAGTTCTTC.

The chain couples TRBV12-3 or TRBV12-4 to TRBJ2-7; TRBD1 might be the D (6 bases). V lost 1 base and J 2 bases, leaving 12 bases between the germline ends. The CDR3 is 15 amino acids. CDR3 DNA: TGTGCCAGCAGTTTAGAAAGGGGGACAACCTACGAGCAGTACTTC. Translation: CASSLERGTTYEQYF.

In its sample, this clonotype was seen many times. The chain links TRBV2 to TRBJ2-3; unclear D gene. Germline assignment: CDR1 SNHLY and CDR2 FYNNEI. The CDR3 spans 12 residues. Trimming shortened V by 1 base and J by 5 bases, and 4 bases separated the two germline ends. As DNA, the CDR3 is TGTGCCAGCAGTGAAGGGAGAGATACGCAGTATTTT. Its protein is CASSEGRDTQYF.

This clonotype has a count of ten or more. The V and J genes are TRBV7-2 and TRBJ2-2, with a possible D match to TRBD1 (5 bases). Germline CDR1 reads SGHTA; CDR2 reads FQGNSA. The CDR3 is 15 amino acids. Trimming removed 1 base at V and 5 bases at J, with 11 bases between. The CDR3 bases are TGTGCCAGCAGCTTAGGAGGCAGGGTAACCGGGGAGCTGTTTTTT. It encodes CASSLGGRVTGELFF.

V is TRBV2 and J is TRBJ1-5, with D tentatively TRBD1 (6 bases). The V end lost 7 bases, the J end lost 6 bases, and 13 bases lay between the germline ends. The CDR3 has 13 residues. The germline V gene encodes CDR1 SNHLY and CDR2 FYNNEI. The CDR3, as DNA: TGTGCCAGCACTCCGGACAGAGGTCAGCCCCAGCATTTT. Its translation: CASTPDRGQPQHF. The full variable domain, in which reference TRBV2 and TRBJ1-5 provide the parts outside the CDR3, is EPEVTQTPSHQVTQMGQEVILRCVPISNHLYFYWYRQILGQKVEFLVSFYNNEISEKSEIFDDQFSVERPDGSNFTLKIRSTKLEDSAMYFCASTPDRGQPQHFGDGTRLSIL.

This clonotype was seen more than once but under ten times. The chain joins TRBV5-4 to TRBJ2-3; TRBD2 matches 7 bases. The CDR3 loop spans 16 amino acids. Germline V gene sequence: CDR1 SGHNT, CDR2 YYREEE (reference sequence). Germline trimming cut 0 bases from V and 0 bases from J; bases unmatched to any gene: 4. In DNA form, the CDR3 reads TGTGCCAGCAGCTTGGGTGCGGGAGTCAGCACAGATACGCAGTATTTT. Its translation: CASSLGAGVSTDTQYF.

This clonotype came up many times. This chain connects TRBV5-1 to TRBJ1-6, with D uncertain. This CDR3 contains 14 residues. V lost 2 bases and J 7 bases, leaving 10 bases between the germline ends. The germline gives CDR1 SGHRS, CDR2 YFSETQ. The chain's CDR3 is CASSFGSINSPLHF. DNA for the CDR3: TGCGCCAGCAGCTTTGGGAGTATAAATTCACCCCTCCACTTT.

V usage is TRBV6-5 and J usage is TRBJ2-5; the D gene is possibly TRBD2 (5 bases). V lost 3 bases and J lost 1, with 9 bases in between. The germline gives CDR1 MNHEY, CDR2 SVGAGI. There are 14 residues in the CDR3. DNA for the CDR3: TGTGCCAGCAGTTATCCCGGAGGCCAAGAGACCCAGTACTTC. Encoded protein: CASSYPGGQETQYF.